Listed below are T cell receptor beta chains from one sample, sequenced in a study of blood T cell repertoires in COVID-19. Profiling relied on immunoSEQ multiplex PCR, and the TCRdb table lists in-frame clones only, not all of them. The sample yields 250,000 to 300,000 clones, roughly 79% seen once. The specimen sequenced was peripheral blood. The receptors originated from a woman aged 55 to 70 with active or convalescent COVID-19. Each CDR3 is given with its conserved first and last residue. Each record gives: CDR3 DNA, CDR3 protein, J gene, V gene, CDR3 length, D gene, clone size. A D gene is named only where the DNA matches it firmly. A row's size may be missing; if present it is once, few, many or a size class.

CDR3 DNA: TGTGCCAGCAGCGAAGGGACAGACTCCTACGAGCAGTACTTC
CDR3 protein: CASSEGTDSYEQYF
J gene: TRBJ2-7
V gene: TRBV11-3
CDR3 length: 14
D gene: TRBD1
clone size: NA

CDR3 DNA: TGCAGCGTCGCGGCAGGGCCTGTTAACTATGGCTACACCTTC
CDR3 protein: CSVAAGPVNYGYTF
J gene: TRBJ1-2
V gene: TRBV29-1
CDR3 length: 14
D gene: NA
clone size: NA

CDR3 DNA: TGTGCCAGCACTTGGACAGGGGTATCCTACAATGAGCAGTTCTTC
CDR3 protein: CASTWTGVSYNEQFF
J gene: TRBJ2-1
V gene: TRBV2
CDR3 length: 15
D gene: TRBD1
clone size: NA

CDR3 DNA: TGTGCCAGCAGCTTCCGGAGGGCAGGAGAGACCCAGTACTTC
CDR3 protein: CASSFRRAGETQYF
J gene: TRBJ2-5
V gene: TRBV7-8
CDR3 length: 14
D gene: NA
clone size: NA

CDR3 DNA: TGTGCCAGCAGCCAGTCGGGGAGTTACAATGAGCAGTTCTTC
CDR3 protein: CASSQSGSYNEQFF
J gene: TRBJ2-1
V gene: TRBV3-1/TRBV3-2
CDR3 length: 14
D gene: NA
clone size: NA

CDR3 DNA: TGTGCCACCCGCCAGGGAAATTATTATGGCTACACCTTC
CDR3 protein: CATRQGNYYGYTF
J gene: TRBJ1-2
V gene: TRBV15
CDR3 length: 13
D gene: NA
clone size: NA

CDR3 DNA: TGTGCCAGCAGCGGACCGGGACAGGGGTATGGCTACACCTTC
CDR3 protein: CASSGPGQGYGYTF
J gene: TRBJ1-2
V gene: TRBV7-8
CDR3 length: 14
D gene: TRBD1
clone size: few

CDR3 DNA: TGTGCCAGTAGTAGCCTAGCGGGGGGGCAAGAGACCCAGTACTTC
CDR3 protein: CASSSLAGGQETQYF
J gene: TRBJ2-5
V gene: TRBV19
CDR3 length: 15
D gene: TRBD2
clone size: NA

CDR3 DNA: TGTGCCAGCAGCTTACGGGAGACCCAGTACTTC
CDR3 protein: CASSLRETQYF
J gene: TRBJ2-5
V gene: TRBV5-6
CDR3 length: 11
D gene: NA
clone size: NA

CDR3 DNA: TGTGCCAGCAGCTCTACCGACTACACTGAAGCTTTCTTT
CDR3 protein: CASSSTDYTEAFF
J gene: TRBJ1-1
V gene: TRBV7-3
CDR3 length: 13
D gene: NA
clone size: NA

CDR3 DNA: TGTGCCAGCAGCCAAGTCCTAAACATTCAGTACTTC
CDR3 protein: CASSQVLNIQYF
J gene: TRBJ2-4
V gene: TRBV3-1/TRBV3-2
CDR3 length: 12
D gene: NA
clone size: NA

CDR3 DNA: TGTGCCAGCAAGGGACAGGGGGGAGATACGCAGTATTTT
CDR3 protein: CASKGQGGDTQYF
J gene: TRBJ2-3
V gene: TRBV6-4
CDR3 length: 13
D gene: TRBD1
clone size: NA

CDR3 DNA: TGTGCCAGCAGGGGGACAGGGGACAATGAGCAGTTCTTC
CDR3 protein: CASRGTGDNEQFF
J gene: TRBJ2-1
V gene: TRBV28
CDR3 length: 13
D gene: TRBD1
clone size: NA

CDR3 DNA: TGTGCCAGCAGCTTAGACGGAGCCCTGGGTGGAACCTTC
CDR3 protein: CASSLDGALGGTF
J gene: TRBJ1-2
V gene: TRBV7-9
CDR3 length: 13
D gene: NA
clone size: NA

CDR3 DNA: TGTGCCTGGAGTATCCAGGTACGGGGGTGGTATGGCTACACCTTC
CDR3 protein: CAWSIQVRGWYGYTF
J gene: TRBJ1-2
V gene: TRBV30
CDR3 length: 15
D gene: NA
clone size: NA

CDR3 DNA: TGTGCCAGCAGTCCGGGACACAAAGCTTTCTTT
CDR3 protein: CASSPGHKAFF
J gene: TRBJ1-1
V gene: TRBV6-5
CDR3 length: 11
D gene: NA
clone size: once

CDR3 DNA: TGTGCCAGCAGTTACGAGGGAGATGGCTACACCTTC
CDR3 protein: CASSYEGDGYTF
J gene: TRBJ1-2
V gene: TRBV6-2/TRBV6-3
CDR3 length: 12
D gene: NA
clone size: NA

CDR3 DNA: TGTGCCAGCAGCCAAGGGCCAGCGCTTAGCTCCTACGAGCAGTACTTC
CDR3 protein: CASSQGPALSSYEQYF
J gene: TRBJ2-7
V gene: TRBV3-1/TRBV3-2
CDR3 length: 16
D gene: NA
clone size: NA

CDR3 DNA: TGTGCCATCCTCGGGACTAGCGGGGTCAACACCGGGGAGCTGTTTTTT
CDR3 protein: CAILGTSGVNTGELFF
J gene: TRBJ2-2
V gene: TRBV10-3
CDR3 length: 16
D gene: TRBD2
clone size: once

CDR3 DNA: TGTGCCAGCAGCTCAGGGGTTCACGACTATGGCTACACCTTC
CDR3 protein: CASSSGVHDYGYTF
J gene: TRBJ1-2
V gene: TRBV5-4
CDR3 length: 14
D gene: NA
clone size: NA

CDR3 DNA: TGTGCCAGCACCGCTAGCGGGGTTCCCTACAATGAGCAGTTCTTC
CDR3 protein: CASTASGVPYNEQFF
J gene: TRBJ2-1
V gene: TRBV9
CDR3 length: 15
D gene: TRBD2
clone size: NA

CDR3 DNA: TGTGCCAGTAGTATAGGACAGGATTACACTGAAGCTTTCTTT
CDR3 protein: CASSIGQDYTEAFF
J gene: TRBJ1-1
V gene: TRBV19
CDR3 length: 14
D gene: NA
clone size: few

CDR3 DNA: TGCGCCAGCCGCCCGGAGACAGGGGATAATCAGCCCCAGCATTTT
CDR3 protein: CASRPETGDNQPQHF
J gene: TRBJ1-5
V gene: TRBV5-1
CDR3 length: 15
D gene: TRBD1
clone size: once

CDR3 DNA: TGTGCCAGCAGCTACTCCCCTAGCGGGGCCCACGAGCAGTACTTC
CDR3 protein: CASSYSPSGAHEQYF
J gene: TRBJ2-7
V gene: TRBV7-9
CDR3 length: 15
D gene: TRBD2
clone size: NA

CDR3 DNA: TGTGCCAGCAGTTTAGGACAGACAAATGGCTACACCTTC
CDR3 protein: CASSLGQTNGYTF
J gene: TRBJ1-2
V gene: TRBV12-3/TRBV12-4
CDR3 length: 13
D gene: NA
clone size: few

CDR3 DNA: TGCAGCGCAATACCCAGGGGAAGCTATGGCTACACCTTC
CDR3 protein: CSAIPRGSYGYTF
J gene: TRBJ1-2
V gene: TRBV29-1
CDR3 length: 13
D gene: NA
clone size: NA

CDR3 DNA: TGTGCCACCAGTGATTCATCCGGGACTAGCGGGGGTTCCTACAATGAGCAGTTCTTC
CDR3 protein: CATSDSSGTSGGSYNEQFF
J gene: TRBJ2-1
V gene: TRBV24-1
CDR3 length: 19
D gene: TRBD2
clone size: NA

CDR3 DNA: TGTGCCAGCAGCCCTAGGACAGTAGAGACCGGGGAGCTGTTTTTT
CDR3 protein: CASSPRTVETGELFF
J gene: TRBJ2-2
V gene: TRBV3-1/TRBV3-2
CDR3 length: 15
D gene: NA
clone size: once

CDR3 DNA: TGCAGTGCTAGAGAGACTGATGGCTACACCTTC
CDR3 protein: CSARETDGYTF
J gene: TRBJ1-2
V gene: TRBV20-1
CDR3 length: 11
D gene: NA
clone size: NA

CDR3 DNA: TGTGCCACCAGCAGACCCTTAGCGGGGGGCGGGGAGACCCAGTACTTC
CDR3 protein: CATSRPLAGGGETQYF
J gene: TRBJ2-5
V gene: TRBV15
CDR3 length: 16
D gene: TRBD2
clone size: NA

CDR3 DNA: TGCGCCAGCAGCCAAGGACAGGGTGGGATGAACACTGAAGCTTTCTTT
CDR3 protein: CASSQGQGGMNTEAFF
J gene: TRBJ1-1
V gene: TRBV4-1
CDR3 length: 16
D gene: TRBD1
clone size: NA

CDR3 DNA: TGTGCCAGCAGCCAAGTTTATCCCGGCGGGGGGACCGAGGTGAACACTGAAGCTTTCTTT
CDR3 protein: CASSQVYPGGGTEVNTEAFF
J gene: TRBJ1-1
V gene: TRBV14
CDR3 length: 20
D gene: NA
clone size: NA

CDR3 DNA: TGTGCCAGCAGCCCCCGGACAGGGGGCATGAGGACTGAAGCTTTCTTT
CDR3 protein: CASSPRTGGMRTEAFF
J gene: TRBJ1-1
V gene: TRBV7-2
CDR3 length: 16
D gene: TRBD1
clone size: NA

CDR3 DNA: TGTGCCAGCAGTTACTGGGCAGGGCGGGAGACCCAGTACTTC
CDR3 protein: CASSYWAGRETQYF
J gene: TRBJ2-5
V gene: TRBV6-5
CDR3 length: 14
D gene: NA
clone size: NA

CDR3 DNA: TGTGCCAGCAGCCCACCGGTGGGCGGCTACACCTTC
CDR3 protein: CASSPPVGGYTF
J gene: TRBJ1-2
V gene: TRBV5-6
CDR3 length: 12
D gene: NA
clone size: NA

CDR3 DNA: TGCGCCAGCAGCCAAGATGCGTATTCACCCCTCCACTTT
CDR3 protein: CASSQDAYSPLHF
J gene: TRBJ1-6
V gene: TRBV4-1
CDR3 length: 13
D gene: NA
clone size: NA

CDR3 DNA: TGCAGCGGCCCGCCTTGGGACAGTCGTAGCTACACCTTC
CDR3 protein: CSGPPWDSRSYTF
J gene: TRBJ1-2
V gene: TRBV29-1
CDR3 length: 13
D gene: TRBD1
clone size: NA

CDR3 DNA: TGTGCCAGCAGCCTTGGGGGGGGTAGCTATGGCTACACCTTC
CDR3 protein: CASSLGGGSYGYTF
J gene: TRBJ1-2
V gene: TRBV6-6
CDR3 length: 14
D gene: NA
clone size: NA

CDR3 DNA: TGTGCCAGCAGTTTCCTCCGGGACAGCTACTATGGCTACACCTTC
CDR3 protein: CASSFLRDSYYGYTF
J gene: TRBJ1-2
V gene: TRBV27
CDR3 length: 15
D gene: TRBD1
clone size: NA

CDR3 DNA: TGTGCCAGCAGTTTATTCTCCGGACAACGTTACGAGCAGTACTTC
CDR3 protein: CASSLFSGQRYEQYF
J gene: TRBJ2-7
V gene: TRBV27
CDR3 length: 15
D gene: NA
clone size: NA

CDR3 DNA: TGTGCCAGCAGCTTCTCGGACAGGGACTTTGGCTACACCTTC
CDR3 protein: CASSFSDRDFGYTF
J gene: TRBJ1-2
V gene: TRBV7-9
CDR3 length: 14
D gene: TRBD1
clone size: NA

CDR3 DNA: TGTGCCAGCAGCGGGGACAGGGGGCGCGGGGGCTACACCTTC
CDR3 protein: CASSGDRGRGGYTF
J gene: TRBJ1-2
V gene: TRBV7-2
CDR3 length: 14
D gene: TRBD1
clone size: NA

CDR3 DNA: TGCGCCAGCAGCCCCGATCTGAGGCCCCAAGAGACCCAGTACTTC
CDR3 protein: CASSPDLRPQETQYF
J gene: TRBJ2-5
V gene: TRBV5-1
CDR3 length: 15
D gene: NA
clone size: NA

CDR3 DNA: TGTGCCAGCGAGGGAGCGGGGGGGCTCTCGGCCGGGGAGCTGTTTTTT
CDR3 protein: CASEGAGGLSAGELFF
J gene: TRBJ2-2
V gene: TRBV7-8
CDR3 length: 16
D gene: TRBD2
clone size: NA

CDR3 DNA: TGTGCCAGCAGCCAAGACCCAGGGGGATATTCCTACGAGCAGTACTTC
CDR3 protein: CASSQDPGGYSYEQYF
J gene: TRBJ2-7
V gene: TRBV3-1/TRBV3-2
CDR3 length: 16
D gene: TRBD1
clone size: many

CDR3 DNA: TGTGCCAGCAGCTTCCCCGCCGGGGAGCTGTTTTTT
CDR3 protein: CASSFPAGELFF
J gene: TRBJ2-2
V gene: TRBV11-3
CDR3 length: 12
D gene: NA
clone size: NA

CDR3 DNA: TGTGCCAGCAGCCCACGGGGGGGAGAGACCCAGTACTTC
CDR3 protein: CASSPRGGETQYF
J gene: TRBJ2-5
V gene: TRBV5-4
CDR3 length: 13
D gene: TRBD2
clone size: once

CDR3 DNA: TGTGCCAGCAGTGATCGGGGGGCTGTCAATAATTCACCCCTCCACTTT
CDR3 protein: CASSDRGAVNNSPLHF
J gene: TRBJ1-6
V gene: TRBV2
CDR3 length: 16
D gene: NA
clone size: once

CDR3 DNA: TGTGCCAGTAGCCCACAGGGAAGGTCCTACAATGAGCAGTTCTTC
CDR3 protein: CASSPQGRSYNEQFF
J gene: TRBJ2-1
V gene: TRBV19
CDR3 length: 15
D gene: NA
clone size: NA

CDR3 DNA: TGTGCCAGCAGGTCCCCTTGGGGCCACGAGCAGTACTTC
CDR3 protein: CASRSPWGHEQYF
J gene: TRBJ2-7
V gene: TRBV12-3/TRBV12-4
CDR3 length: 13
D gene: NA
clone size: once

CDR3 DNA: TGTGCCAGCAGTGGGGGCGAGTACAATGAGCAGTTCTTC
CDR3 protein: CASSGGEYNEQFF
J gene: TRBJ2-1
V gene: TRBV2
CDR3 length: 13
D gene: NA
clone size: NA

CDR3 DNA: TGTGCCAGCAGCCAAGAAACGGTTAGCAATCAGCCCCAGCATTTT
CDR3 protein: CASSQETVSNQPQHF
J gene: TRBJ1-5
V gene: TRBV4-2
CDR3 length: 15
D gene: NA
clone size: NA